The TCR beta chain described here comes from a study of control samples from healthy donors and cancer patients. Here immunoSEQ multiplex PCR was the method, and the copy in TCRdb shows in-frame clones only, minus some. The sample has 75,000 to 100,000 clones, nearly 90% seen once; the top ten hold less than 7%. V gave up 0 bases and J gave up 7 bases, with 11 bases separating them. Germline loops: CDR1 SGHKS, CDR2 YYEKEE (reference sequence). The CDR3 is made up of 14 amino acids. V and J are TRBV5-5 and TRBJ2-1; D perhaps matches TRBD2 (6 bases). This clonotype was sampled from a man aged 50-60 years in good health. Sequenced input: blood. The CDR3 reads CASSLVGGRNEQFF. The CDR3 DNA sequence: TGTGCCAGCAGCTTGGTGGGGGGTAGGAATGAGCAGTTCTTC.